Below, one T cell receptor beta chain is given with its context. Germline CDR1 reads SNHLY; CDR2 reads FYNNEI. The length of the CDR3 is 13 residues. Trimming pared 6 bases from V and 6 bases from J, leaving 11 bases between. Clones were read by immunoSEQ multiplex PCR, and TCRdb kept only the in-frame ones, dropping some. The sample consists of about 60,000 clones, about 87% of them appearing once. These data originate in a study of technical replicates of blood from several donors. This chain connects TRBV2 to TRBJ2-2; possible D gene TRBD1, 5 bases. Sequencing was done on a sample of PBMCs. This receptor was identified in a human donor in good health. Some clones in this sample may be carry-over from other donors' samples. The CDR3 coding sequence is TGTGCCAGCAGAGGTACCAGGGCCGGGGAGCTGTTTTTT. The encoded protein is CASRGTRAGELFF.